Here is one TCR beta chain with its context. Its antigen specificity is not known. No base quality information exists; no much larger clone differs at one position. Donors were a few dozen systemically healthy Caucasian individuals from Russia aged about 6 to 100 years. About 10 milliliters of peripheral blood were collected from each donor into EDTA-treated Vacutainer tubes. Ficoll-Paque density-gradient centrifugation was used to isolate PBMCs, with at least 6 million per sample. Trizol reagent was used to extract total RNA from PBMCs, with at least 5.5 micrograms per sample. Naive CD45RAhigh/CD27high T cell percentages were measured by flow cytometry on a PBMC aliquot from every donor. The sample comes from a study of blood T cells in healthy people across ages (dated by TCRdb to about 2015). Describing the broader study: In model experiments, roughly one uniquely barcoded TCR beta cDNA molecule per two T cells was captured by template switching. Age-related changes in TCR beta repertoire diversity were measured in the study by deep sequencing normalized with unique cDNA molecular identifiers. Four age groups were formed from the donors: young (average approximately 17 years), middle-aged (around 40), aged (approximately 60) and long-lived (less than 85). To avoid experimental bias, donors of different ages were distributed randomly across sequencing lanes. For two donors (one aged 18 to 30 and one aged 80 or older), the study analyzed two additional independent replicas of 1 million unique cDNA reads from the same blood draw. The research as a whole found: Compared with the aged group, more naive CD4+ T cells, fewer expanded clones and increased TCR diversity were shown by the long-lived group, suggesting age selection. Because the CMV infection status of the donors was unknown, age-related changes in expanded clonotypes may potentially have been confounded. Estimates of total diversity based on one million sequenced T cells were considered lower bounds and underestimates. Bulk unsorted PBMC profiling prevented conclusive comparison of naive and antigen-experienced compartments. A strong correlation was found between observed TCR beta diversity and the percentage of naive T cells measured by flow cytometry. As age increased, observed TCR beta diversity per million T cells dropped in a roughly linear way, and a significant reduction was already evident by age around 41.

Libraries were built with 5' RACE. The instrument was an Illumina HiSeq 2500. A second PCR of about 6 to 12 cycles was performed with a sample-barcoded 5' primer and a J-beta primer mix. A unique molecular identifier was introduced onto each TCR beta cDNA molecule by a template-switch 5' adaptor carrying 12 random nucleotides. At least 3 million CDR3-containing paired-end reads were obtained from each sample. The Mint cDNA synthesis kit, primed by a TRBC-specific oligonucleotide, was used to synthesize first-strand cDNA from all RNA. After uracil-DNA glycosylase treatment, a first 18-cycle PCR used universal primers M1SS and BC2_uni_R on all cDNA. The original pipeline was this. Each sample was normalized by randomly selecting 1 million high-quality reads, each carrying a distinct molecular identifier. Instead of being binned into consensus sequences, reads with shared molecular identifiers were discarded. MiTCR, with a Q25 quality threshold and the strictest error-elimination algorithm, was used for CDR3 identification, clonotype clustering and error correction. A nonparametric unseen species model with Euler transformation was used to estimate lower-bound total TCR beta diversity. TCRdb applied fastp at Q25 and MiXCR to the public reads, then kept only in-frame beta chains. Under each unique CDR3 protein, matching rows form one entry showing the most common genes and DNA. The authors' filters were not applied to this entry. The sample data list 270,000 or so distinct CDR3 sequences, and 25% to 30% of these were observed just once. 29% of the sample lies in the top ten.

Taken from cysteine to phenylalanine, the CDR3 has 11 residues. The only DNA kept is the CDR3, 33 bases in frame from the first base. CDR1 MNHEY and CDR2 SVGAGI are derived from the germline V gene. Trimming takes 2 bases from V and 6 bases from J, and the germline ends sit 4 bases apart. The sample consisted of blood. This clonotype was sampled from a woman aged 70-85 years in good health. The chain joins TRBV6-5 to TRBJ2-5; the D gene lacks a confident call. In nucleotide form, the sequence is TGTGCCAGCAGTTACGGCCAGACCCAGTACTTC. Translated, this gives CASSYGQTQYF.